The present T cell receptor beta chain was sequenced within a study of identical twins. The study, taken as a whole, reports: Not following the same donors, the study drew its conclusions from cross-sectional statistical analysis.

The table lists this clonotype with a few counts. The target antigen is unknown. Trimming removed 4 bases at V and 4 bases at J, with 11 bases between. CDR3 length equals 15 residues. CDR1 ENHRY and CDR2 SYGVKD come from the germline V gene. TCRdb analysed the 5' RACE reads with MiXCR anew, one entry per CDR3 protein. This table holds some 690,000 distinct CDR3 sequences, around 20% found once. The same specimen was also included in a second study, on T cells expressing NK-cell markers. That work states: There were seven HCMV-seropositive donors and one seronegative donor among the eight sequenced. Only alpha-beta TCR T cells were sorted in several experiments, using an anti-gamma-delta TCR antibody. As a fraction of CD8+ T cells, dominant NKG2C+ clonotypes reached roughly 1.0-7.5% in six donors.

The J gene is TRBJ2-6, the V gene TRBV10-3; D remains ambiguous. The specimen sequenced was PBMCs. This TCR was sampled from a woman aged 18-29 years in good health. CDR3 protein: CAISGIEVGANVLTF. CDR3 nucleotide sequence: TGTGCCATCAGTGGAATCGAAGTGGGGGCCAACGTCCTGACTTTC.